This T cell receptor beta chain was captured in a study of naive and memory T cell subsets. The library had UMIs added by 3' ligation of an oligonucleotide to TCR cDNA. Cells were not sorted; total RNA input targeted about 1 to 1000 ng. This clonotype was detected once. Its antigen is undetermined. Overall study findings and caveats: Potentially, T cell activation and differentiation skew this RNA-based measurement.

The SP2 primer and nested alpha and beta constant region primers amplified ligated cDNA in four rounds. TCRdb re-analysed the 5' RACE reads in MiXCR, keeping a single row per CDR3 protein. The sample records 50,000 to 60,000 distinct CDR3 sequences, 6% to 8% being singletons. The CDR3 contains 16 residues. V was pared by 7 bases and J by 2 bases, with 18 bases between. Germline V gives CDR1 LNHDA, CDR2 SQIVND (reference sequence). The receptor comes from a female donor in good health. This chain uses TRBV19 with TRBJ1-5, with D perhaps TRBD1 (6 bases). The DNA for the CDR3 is TGTGCCAGTATGGATGCCCCACAGGGAGGCAATCAGCCCCAGCATTTT. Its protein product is CASMDAPQGGNQPQHF.